This TCR beta chain is drawn from a study of blood T cell repertoires in COVID-19. Study as a whole: COVID-19 samples, acute and convalescent, were from the United States, Italy and Spain. The analysed material was cDNA or gDNA that came from T cells, B-cell-depleted T cells, or PBMCs.

The authors' processing: Estimation of nucleated cell counts was performed using reference gene primer amplification. Here immunoSEQ multiplex PCR was the method, and the copy in TCRdb shows in-frame clones only, minus some. That table furnishes V, J and clone size, whereas the DNA furnished D and trimming. The table includes over 35,000 clones, approximately 83% detected once. Sequencing was performed on peripheral blood. This TCR was sampled from a human donor with acute or convalescent COVID-19. The donor label of this sample is uncertain.

The CDR3 loop is CASSQEGQGFEQYF. In DNA, the CDR3 is TGTGCCAGCAGCCAAGAGGGGCAGGGTTTCGAGCAGTACTTC. This sequence joins TRBV3-1 (or the pseudogene TRBV3-2) and TRBJ2-7, with D possibly matching TRBD1 (5 bases). CDR1 LGHDT and CDR2 YNNKEL come from the germline V gene (reference sequence). V lost 0 bases to trimming and J lost 6 bases, with 12 bases between them. This CDR3 comprises 14 residues.